This T cell receptor beta chain was retrieved from a study of cytomegalovirus exposure and HLA in healthy donors. Study as a whole: There were 117 million unique TCR beta sequences, drawn from roughly 200 million T cells, in an earlier analysis.

The CDR3 covers 15 residues. CDR1 is SGHDN, CDR2 FVKESK, per germline. Trimming removed 4 bases from V and 2 bases from J, with 13 bases in between. Primers for the PCR totalled 60 Vbeta and 13 Jbeta. Assay: immunoSEQ multiplex PCR; the TCRdb copy retains only in-frame clones and omits some. The sample has over 150,000 clones, 75% to 85% seen once. The receptor's source is a woman between 45 and 60 years old in good health and CMV-seropositive. Sequencing input: PBMCs. The rearrangement joins TRBV14 to TRBJ2-3; tentatively, D is TRBD2 (6 bases). CDR3 loop: CASSLGLTSTDTQYF. The CDR3 DNA reads TGTGCCAGCAGCCTCGGACTAACCTCCACAGATACGCAGTATTTT.